These 26 T cell receptor beta chains share one sample of origin, sequenced in a study of human T cells and chemical hapten exposure. TCRdb analysed the RACE reads with MiXCR anew, one entry per CDR3 protein. The data contain around 82,000 distinct CDR3 sequences, 6.5% to 8% of them seen just once; the ten biggest clones take up around 1.3%. Indicated time point: patch test 2, 6 weeks after DPC sensitization. Treatment denoted: therapeutic diphenylcyclopropenone sensitization with weekly scalp DPC. Sample: whole blood, taken in connection with sensitization to the hapten diphenylcyclopropenone (DPC). These TCRs come from a woman aged 25 to 45 with alopecia areata. Some clones in this sample may be carry-over from other donors' samples.

This clonotype turned up a few times. This chain uses TRBV18 with TRBJ2-1; 9 nucleotides align to TRBD1. V shed 2 bases and J 2 bases; nucleotides not matched to a gene: 10. The CDR3 has 18 residues. Germline V lookup: CDR1 KGHSH, CDR2 LQKENI. CDR3 DNA: TGTGCCAGCTCACCAACAATTACCGGGACAGGGACCTACAATGAGCAGTTCTTC. This gives the protein CASSPTITGTGTYNEQFF.

This clonotype was seen at least ten times. The chain recombines TRBV12-3 or TRBV12-4 with TRBJ2-2; 9 bases are a match to TRBD1. The CDR3 runs 12 residues. V lost 4 bases to trimming and J lost 13 bases; unmatched junction nucleotides: 4. CDR3 nucleotide sequence: TGTGCCAGCAGTTCCGGGACAGGGAGGCTGTTTTTT. Translating it yields CASSSGTGRLFF.

As regards this clonotype: It may be a read error: a sequence one base away is much more abundant. The chain recombines TRBV20-1 with TRBJ2-3, with 8 bases matching TRBD2. CDR1 is DFQATT, CDR2 SNEGSKA, per germline (reference sequence). The CDR3 runs 15 residues. The junction had 8 bases not matched to a gene; V was cut back by 4 bases and J by 2 bases. Written as DNA, the CDR3 is TGCAGTGCTATGTCCGGGGGGGCGGACACAGATACGCAGTATTTT. The encoded protein is CSAMSGGADTDTQYF.

At least ten counts were recorded for this clonotype. V gene TRBV20-1 combines with J gene TRBJ2-3; 10 positions agree with TRBD2. This CDR3 has 14 amino acids. Germline loops: CDR1 DFQATT, CDR2 SNEGSKA (reference sequence). Germline trimming cut 6 bases from V and 5 bases from J; bases unmatched to any gene: 8. In DNA, the CDR3 is TGCAGTGCCGTTGGGACTAGCGAGGGAGATACGCAGTATTTT. It encodes CSAVGTSEGDTQYF.

This clonotype occurred a few times. The V gene is TRBV20-1, the J gene TRBJ1-5; TRBD1 might be the D (6 bases). Germline loops: CDR1 DFQATT, CDR2 SNEGSKA (reference sequence). This CDR3 comprises 15 residues. Trimming took off 3 bases at V and 4 bases at J, with 16 bases between the two ends. The CDR3 nucleotides are TGCAGTGCTAGTGTTGGGGGCGCCGTAAATCAGCCCCAGCATTTT. It is translated as CSASVGGAVNQPQHF.

The sample holds a few counts of this clonotype. The chain is built from TRBV27 and TRBJ1-5, with 8 positions matching TRBD1. The length of the CDR3 is 16 residues. The trim removed 4 bases at V and 4 bases at J, leaving 9 bases unmatched. Germline CDR1 MNHEY, CDR2 SMNVEV (reference sequence). Here the CDR3 reads CASSSRLDRANQPQHF. For the CDR3, the DNA is TGTGCCAGCAGTTCACGACTGGACAGGGCAAATCAGCCCCAGCATTTT.

The rearrangement links TRBV30 to TRBJ1-5; D call uncertain. Germline-derived CDR1 and CDR2 are GTSNPN and SVGIG (reference sequence). The V gene lost 1 base and the J gene lost 5 bases, with 6 bases spanning the gap. The CDR3 spans 12 residues. The CDR3 here is CAWSDWDQPQHF. CDR3 sequence (DNA): TGTGCCTGGAGTGACTGGGATCAGCCCCAGCATTTT.

A remark on this clonotype: A much larger clonotype is one base distant, so this may be a read error. The rearrangement links TRBV29-1 to TRBJ2-7, with 7 bases identical to TRBD1. The CDR3 contains 19 residues. J gave up 6 bases and V 0 bases, and 23 bases lay outside the gene matches. In germline, CDR1 is SQVTM, CDR2 ANQGSEA. The CDR3 DNA reads as TGCAGCGTTGAAGAAAACGTTGACAGGGCTGATGGTAGGACGGGCGAGCAGTACTTC. This sequence encodes CSVEENVDRADGRTGEQYF.

This clonotype was recorded many times. The chain combines TRBV12-3 or TRBV12-4 with TRBJ2-5; no clear D. CDR3 length equals 11 residues. With 3 bases removed from V and 4 bases from J, the gap between germline ends came to 3 bases. The CDR3 nucleotides are TGTGCCAGCAGTTTCGGAGAGACCCAGTACTTC. Translating gives CASSFGETQYF.

This clonotype was detected many times. The chain couples TRBV3-1 to TRBJ1-1, with D perhaps matching TRBD1 (5 bases). The germline V gene has CDR1 LGHDT and CDR2 YNNKEL (reference sequence). Trimming left V 3 bases short and J 11 bases short, with 16 bases between. This CDR3 contains 13 residues. The CDR3 DNA reads TGTGCCAGCAGCCACCACAAGAGGGGTGGCGCTTTCTTT. Its translation: CASSHHKRGGAFF. Full variable domain (rest looked up from reference TRBV3-1 and TRBJ1-1): DTAVSQTPKYLVTQMGNDKSIKCEQNLGHDTMYWYKQDSKKFLKIMFSYNNKELIINETVPNRFSPKSPDKAHLNLHINSLELGDSAVYFCASSHHKRGGAFFGQGTRLTVV.

In this sample, this clonotype turned up many times. J is TRBJ1-5 and V is TRBV12-3 or TRBV12-4; tentatively, D is TRBD1 (6 bases). This CDR3 has 21 residues. Trimming removed 4 bases at V and 0 bases at J, with 28 bases between. CDR3 region: CASSSLRRGALLRRSNQPQHF. CDR3 in DNA: TGTGCCAGCAGTTCCCTAAGGCGGGGGGCGTTACTTCGTCGTAGCAATCAGCCCCAGCATTTT.

In this sample, this clonotype turned up many times. The chain couples TRBV29-1 to TRBJ2-6, with TRBD1 as a possible D gene (6 bases). This CDR3 has 14 residues. V was cut by 5 bases and J by 1 base, with 9 bases left in between. Per germline, CDR1 SQVTM and CDR2 ANQGSEA. The CDR3 loop is CSVLQGSGANVLTF. The CDR3 DNA sequence: TGCAGCGTTCTACAGGGATCTGGGGCCAACGTCCTGACTTTC.

This clonotype was counted ten times or more. V gene TRBV5-1 combines with J gene TRBJ1-1; no clear D gene. The CDR3 has 14 amino acids. Germline assignment: CDR1 SGHRS and CDR2 YFSETQ. Trimming took off 2 bases at V and 1 base at J, with 9 bases between the two ends. The CDR3 DNA reads as TGCGCCAGCAGCTTAATGCAGAGGAACACTGAAGCTTTCTTT. Protein product: CASSLMQRNTEAFF.

This clonotype appeared many times. The chain employs TRBV14 and TRBJ1-4, with 7 bases identical to TRBD1. CDR3 length equals 16 residues. V lost 3 bases and J lost 4; bases outside the gene matches: 8. Germline CDR1 is SGHDN and CDR2 is FVKESK. The CDR3 DNA is TGTGCCAGCAGCCATCCACTTACAGGGGATAATGAAAAACTGTTTTTT. It translates to CASSHPLTGDNEKLFF.

This clonotype was seen at least ten times. The chain links TRBV9 to TRBJ1-5; no firm D call. The CDR3 loop spans 14 amino acids. Trimming shortened V by 1 base and J by 1 base, and 6 bases separated the two germline ends. The germline V gene encodes CDR1 SGDLS and CDR2 YYNGEE. In DNA form, the CDR3 reads TGTGCCAGCAGCGTACGGCAGAGCAATCAGCCCCAGCATTTT. Translation: CASSVRQSNQPQHF.

The sample holds many counts of this clonotype. The chain employs TRBV12-3 or TRBV12-4 and TRBJ2-7; 8 nucleotides match TRBD1. J lost 7 bases, V lost 8 bases, and 13 bases had no gene match. There are 14 residues in the CDR3. The CDR3 DNA follows: TGTGCCAGCCTACCAGCGACAGGGGCTAGAGAGCAGTACTTC. Its translation is CASLPATGAREQYF.

This clonotype turned up a few times. CDR3: CASSLFSGPPEGYTF. CDR3 bases: TGTGCCAGCAGCTTATTTTCCGGGCCCCCGGAGGGCTACACCTTC. The rearrangement joins TRBV7-9 to TRBJ1-2; D gene uncertain. The CDR3 length is 15 residues. V gave up 2 bases and J gave up 8 bases, with 18 bases separating them. Germline CDR1 reads SEHNR; CDR2 reads FQNEAQ (reference sequence).

This clonotype appeared a few times. The chain employs TRBV2 and TRBJ2-3, with 8 bases aligning to TRBD1. The junction had 9 bases not matched to a gene; V was cut back by 11 bases and J by 2 bases. Germline CDR1 reads SNHLY; CDR2 reads FYNNEI. The CDR3 is 14 amino acids. This chain's CDR3 is CAGRQGQATDTQYF. In DNA, the CDR3 is TGTGCCGGCCGACAGGGACAGGCCACAGATACGCAGTATTTT.

J is TRBJ2-1 and V is TRBV20-1; weak D call: TRBD1 (6 bases). Looked up from germline, CDR1 is DFQATT and CDR2 is SNEGSKA (reference sequence). The V and J ends lost 8 bases and 8 bases respectively, with 28 bases between them. This CDR3 has 16 residues. Written as DNA, the CDR3 is TGCAGTCGAACAGGAACAGGGACGGGTTTCGGCGATGAGCAGTTCTTC. Its protein is CSRTGTGTGFGDEQFF.

J is TRBJ1-2 and V is TRBV13; 7 nucleotides align to TRBD1. V dropped 5 bases and J dropped 0; count of bases not matched to a gene: 0. The CDR3 runs 13 residues. In germline, CDR1 is PRHDT, CDR2 FYEKMQ (reference sequence). CDR3 coding DNA: TGTGCCAGCAGCGGGACAGCTAACTATGGCTACACCTTC. It specifies CASSGTANYGYTF.

Many counts were recorded for this clonotype. The rearrangement uses TRBV18 and TRBJ2-3, with D perhaps TRBD1 or TRBD2 (6 bases each). This CDR3 comprises 15 residues. The V and J ends lost 0 bases and 6 bases respectively, with 13 bases between them. CDR1 and CDR2 (germline): KGHSH, LQKENI. In DNA form, the CDR3 reads TGTGCCAGCTCACCACCTTCGGGGGCTCATGATACGCAGTATTTT. Protein sequence: CASSPPSGAHDTQYF.

This clonotype was detected ten times or more. This sequence joins TRBV20-1 and TRBJ2-7; TRBD2 is a possible D gene (6 bases). This CDR3 is built from 13 residues. Germline CDR1 is DFQATT and CDR2 is SNEGSKA (reference sequence). The V and J ends lost 6 bases and 0 bases respectively, with 12 bases between them. Here the CDR3 reads CSARDGSSYEQYF. CDR3 DNA sequence: TGCAGTGCGCGGGACGGGAGCTCCTACGAGCAGTACTTC.

This clonotype has only a few counts. V gene TRBV15 combines with J gene TRBJ2-1, with D possibly being TRBD2 (5 bases). Trimming cost V 1 base and J 5 bases, with 18 bases left between them. CDR1 is LNHNV, CDR2 YYDKDF, per germline (reference sequence). The CDR3 is 17 amino acids. The DNA for the CDR3 is TGTGCCACCAGCAGAGGACGGGGAGCTAACCAGAACAATGAGCAGTTCTTC. As protein: CATSRGRGANQNNEQFF.

Ten or more counts support this clonotype. The chain joins TRBV7-2 to TRBJ1-2; TRBD1 matches 8 bases. This CDR3 has 16 residues. V was clipped by 5 bases and J by 4 bases; unmatched bases: 12. Germline V gives CDR1 SGHTA, CDR2 FQGNSA. The chain's CDR3 is CASSPGGASSLYGYTF. For the CDR3, the DNA is TGTGCCAGCAGCCCAGGGGGCGCGAGTTCCCTCTATGGCTACACCTTC. The full variable domain, completed using reference TRBV7-2 and TRBJ1-2, is GAGVSQSPSNKVTEKGKDVELRCDPISGHTALYWYRQSLGQGLEFLIYFQGNSAPDKSGLPSDRFSAERTGGSVSTLTIQRTQQEDSAVYLCASSPGGASSLYGYTFGSGTRLTVV.

The table lists this clonotype with many counts. The gene calls are TRBV25-1 and TRBJ1-3, with 7 bases matching TRBD1. This CDR3 is built from 15 residues. Germline V lookup: CDR1 MGHDK, CDR2 SYGVNS. J lost 4 bases, V lost 1 base, and 4 bases had no gene match. CDR3 amino acids: CASSELGTVGNTIYF. In DNA, the CDR3 is TGTGCCAGCAGTGAATTAGGGACAGTGGGAAACACCATATATTTT.

This clonotype was detected many times. CDR3 DNA: TGCAGCGTTAGCGGGTCCCCCAATCAGCCCCAGCATTTT. As protein: CSVSGSPNQPQHF. This chain connects TRBV29-1 to TRBJ1-5; D call uncertain. V lost 5 bases and J lost 3, with 11 bases in between. Per the germline V gene, CDR1 is SQVTM and CDR2 is ANQGSEA. This CDR3 region has 13 residues.